This TCR beta chain derives from a study of blood T cell repertoires in COVID-19 (dated by TCRdb to the early 2020s). In the study overall: Samples from collaborators originated in the United States, Italy and Spain and spanned both the acute and convalescent phases of COVID-19. The material from the prospective study consisted of cDNA or gDNA derived from T cells, B-cell-depleted T cells, or PBMCs. The samples were drawn from two sources: the first 160 participants of the ongoing ImmuneRACE study, and 1,254 subjects contributed by 6 global collaborators. The repertoires were released in a freely available public database meant as a resource for research on the immune response to SARS-CoV-2. The sample metadata nearly always contained a de-identified subject ID, COVID-19 status, age in years and sex. Subjects who had been exposed to COVID-19, were actively infected with it, or had recovered from it provided the deeply sampled blood TCRbeta repertoires that made up the dataset. Where available, HLA class I and class II types were obtained from metadata supplied by the sample provider rather than from assay-based typing. The paper's findings and limits, for the study overall: How much clinical and demographic metadata was included differed by source and by participant, and the metadata was provided uncurated.

Samples from volunteer blood donors who had recovered from COVID-19 were contributed by a second Seattle source. Collaborating institutions collected whole blood in K2EDTA tubes following their own protocols. For TCRbeta analysis, collaborator samples were shipped as frozen whole blood, as isolated PBMCs, or as DNA extracted from either sample type. The immunoSEQ Assay, a bias-controlled multiplex PCR, was used to amplify TCRbeta CDR3 regions from genomic DNA. As for the original processing: The number of nucleated cells in each sample was estimated by amplification of reference gene primers within the assay. To quantify the absolute abundance of each unique TCRbeta CDR3 rearrangement, sequence reads were collapsed and filtered. For each sample, productive Simpson clonality was calculated by taking the square root of Simpson's diversity index across productive rearrangements. The table comes from immuneACCESS by way of TCRdb, which keeps in-frame sequences with V and J called. Part of the clones is missing from these tables; in studies checked, under half for an unresolved V gene and the rest for unknown reasons. D and trimming come from the DNA, and the V and J calls and clone size come from that table. The sample table records a few hundred thousand clones; approximately 82% of these occur just once. Jointly, the top ten make up about 1.5% of the sample.

The CDR3 goes from the cysteine to the phenylalanine over 11 residues. Only the CDR3 part of the read is kept: 33 bases, read in frame from the first base. Looking up the germline V gene yields CDR1 MDHEN and CDR2 SYDVKM. V is pared back by 10 bases and J by 4 bases, with 10 bases lying between the germline termini. Points on this clone: Its antigen is not yet known. Base qualities were left out, and no much larger clone turns up one base away.

Sequences were obtained from peripheral blood. This TCR derives from a woman aged 40 to 50 who had recovered from COVID-19. The rearranged chain carries TRBV28 and TRBJ1-2, with the D gene uncertain. This receptor has the CDR3 CAILQSYGYTF. In nucleotide form, the sequence is TGTGCCATCCTACAGAGCTATGGCTACACCTTC.